The T cell receptor beta chain under discussion was sequenced for a study of CD8+ T cells in alopecia areata (dated 2018 in TCRdb). At the level of the whole study: Treated patients were enrolled in an open-label pilot trial of oral tofacitinib, 5 to 10 mg twice daily, for moderate-to-severe alopecia areata. Patients stayed on tofacitinib for 6 to 18 months and then had 6 months of follow-up off drug so that delayed response and recurrence could be assessed. In treated patients, disease severity was measured using the SALT score, which gives the percentage of scalp surface area affected. High-throughput TCRbeta sequencing was used to examine T cell clonal expansion in alopecia areata in both the C3H/HeJ mouse model and human patients. Scalp tissue and sorted CD4+ and CD8+ peripheral blood T cells from patchy and totalis/universalis alopecia areata patients and from healthy controls were covered by human TCRbeta sequencing. Tofacitinib-treated patients had biopsies at baseline and at 4 and 24 weeks of treatment, with a later scalp biopsy in several patients. Scalp clonality was compared across normal scalp (n=4), patchy alopecia areata scalp (n=8), and alopecia totalis/universalis scalp (n=8). The RNA source kit depended on sample type: the PAXgene miRNA kit for fixed scalp, the miRNeasy kit for PBMCs, and the RNeasy kit for mouse skin. TCRbeta CDR3 regions were amplified by immunoSEQ multiplex PCR with 35 Vbeta forward and 13 Jbeta reverse primers.

What the time point label conveys for this sample: roughly 26 weeks on oral tofacitinib. The label giving this sample's treatment or condition can be read as: oral pan-JAK inhibitor, 5-10 mg twice daily. Lesional scalp punch biopsies and peripheral blood were obtained from alopecia areata patients. After PBMCs were isolated by density centrifugation and stained for CD3, CD4 and CD8, a FACSAria was used to sort CD4+ and CD8+ T cells. The paper's findings and limits, for the study overall: Compared with normal scalp, lesional scalp had higher clonality and more expanded CD8+ clones, particularly in alopecia totalis/universalis, a pattern that suggests antigenic drive. Scalp TCR repertoire analysis is complicated because resident alphabeta T cells in normal human skin are also sequenced, whereas mouse skin is dominated by gammadelta T cells. Because the treated cohort was small and included a single nonresponder, larger studies are needed to assess links between baseline CD8+ expansion and response. Tofacitinib significantly lowered scalp clonality and the number of expanded CD8+ clones among the top 100 scalp clones. Compared with mice, TCR sequences shared between patients were less clear, possibly partly because of HLA diversity across the patient population. During tofacitinib treatment, many expanded lesional clones stuck around in both scalp and blood, and this persistence may partly explain why relapse happens after treatment is stopped.

Taken from the germline V gene (reference sequence), the CDR1 and CDR2 loops are LNHNV and YYDKDF. The CDR3 holds 15 amino acids from the cysteine to the phenylalanine. Only the CDR3 DNA stays, 45 bases, in frame from base 1. Germline trimming: 5 bases from V, 5 bases from J; junction bases outside gene matches: 9. Libraries were constructed by the immunoSEQ multiplex PCR assay. For TCR sequencing, RNA was extracted from every sample and reverse transcribed into cDNA to serve as template. SuperScript III was used for first-strand cDNA synthesis, primed with a 2:1 mix of oligo-dT and random hexamers. A synthetic immune receptor repertoire was used to assess amplification bias, and residual bias was removed computationally. Under the source paper's analysis protocol: Raw reads were preprocessed to remove errors, and CDR3 was defined according to IMGT conventions as the region from the conserved cysteine to phenylalanine. To get clonality, Shannon entropy was normalized by log2 of the number of productive unique TCRs and the result was subtracted from 1. Scalp TCRbeta sequences were cross-referenced with sorted blood CD4 and CD8 repertoires so that the CD4 or CD8 identity of scalp clones could be inferred. Sourced from immuneACCESS, this table was stored by TCRdb with only in-frame sequences that have V and J called. A share of the clones is absent; for the studies checked, an unresolved V gene accounts for under half, and the remainder has no known explanation. D and trimming come from the DNA, and the V and J calls and clone size come from that table. The sample table shows some 80,000 clones, and around 66% are seen once. The top ten hold around 22% of the sample.

Details on this clone: Its cognate antigen has yet to be identified. Per-base qualities were not stored, and no clone one base away is much larger.

This receptor was taken from a human donor with alopecia areata. The sample here was CD8+ T cells sorted from blood, taken at week 24, from a patient treated with tofacitinib. The chain is made from TRBV15 and TRBJ2-3; 8 central nucleotides agree with TRBD2. The nucleotide sequence is given as TGTGCCACCAGCGTGACTAGCGAATCAGGAGATACGCAGTATTTT. It encodes CATSVTSESGDTQYF.